A single T cell receptor (beta chain) is shown here with its context. This entry comes from a study of T cell changes during pregnancy in multiple sclerosis. The germline V and J ends were trimmed by 1 base and 3 bases, with 10 bases remaining between them. Looked up from germline, CDR1 is LNHDA and CDR2 is SQIVND (reference sequence). This CDR3 has 15 amino acids. The data were produced by immunoSEQ multiplex PCR, yet TCRdb's version contains in-frame clones alone and is incomplete. This sample has tens of thousands of clones, with about 87% found just once. This chain joins TRBV19 and TRBJ1-5; the D is unclear. The sequence was collected from a female donor with multiple sclerosis, enrolled in a pregnancy study. Sequenced material: CD8+ T cells from peripheral blood mononuclear cells, taken in the first trimester of pregnancy. CDR3 protein: CASSIGERYNQPQHF. The CDR3 bases are TGTGCCAGTAGTATAGGCGAGAGATACAATCAGCCCCAGCATTTT.